This TCR beta chain was captured by sequencing in a study of follicular helper T cells after annual influenza vaccination. Study-wide points: ICOS+CD38+ cTfh clonality tracked population frequency, and its change tracked circulating plasmablast change.

This table comes from immunoSEQ multiplex PCR, and its TCRdb copy is limited to in-frame clones, with some not included. Of around 6,200 clones listed, about 85% are singletons. A word on this clone: Its antigen is undetermined.

Time point given: 2015-2016 season, 7 days after influenza vaccination. Adults received seasonal inactivated influenza vaccine, with sorted blood CD4 subsets sequenced before and after. Excluded were substance abuse, HIV/AIDS, active cancer, immunomodulatory drugs and active illness. Germline lookup yields CDR1 SGHDT and CDR2 YYEEEE. CDR3 length equals 17 residues. The V segment lost 2 bases and the J segment 2 bases; nucleotides outside the gene matches: 10. The receptor comes from an adult who received the influenza vaccine. Material: CXCR5- memory CD4+ T cells sorted from blood, obtained 7 days after influenza vaccination. This chain joins TRBV5-6 and TRBJ1-3; 7 nucleotides line up with TRBD1. As DNA, the CDR3 is TGTGCCAGCAGCTTACCCAGGGGGTCTCTAACTGGAAACACCATATATTTT. This encodes CASSLPRGSLTGNTIYF.